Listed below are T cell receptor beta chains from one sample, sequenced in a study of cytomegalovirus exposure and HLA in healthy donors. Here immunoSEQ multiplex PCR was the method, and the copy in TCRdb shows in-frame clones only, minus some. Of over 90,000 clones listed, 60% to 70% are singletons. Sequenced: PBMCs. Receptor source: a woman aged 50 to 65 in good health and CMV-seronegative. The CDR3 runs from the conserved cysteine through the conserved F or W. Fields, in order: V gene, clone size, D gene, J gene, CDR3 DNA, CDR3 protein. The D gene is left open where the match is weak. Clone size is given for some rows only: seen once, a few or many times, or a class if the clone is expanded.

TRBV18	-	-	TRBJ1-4	TGTGCCAGCTCGCCGGACATTGCAACTAATGAAAAACTGTTTTTT	CASSPDIATNEKLFF
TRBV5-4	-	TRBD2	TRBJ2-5	TGTGCCAGCAGCTACCGGACTAGCGGGGGGGCAGAGACCCAGTACTTC	CASSYRTSGGAETQYF
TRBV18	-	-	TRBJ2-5	TGTGCCAGCTCACCTCGAACAGGGTACCAAGAGACCCAGTACTTC	CASSPRTGYQETQYF
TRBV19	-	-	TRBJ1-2	TGTGCCAGTAGTTATGACAGAACTAACTATGGCTACACCTTC	CASSYDRTNYGYTF
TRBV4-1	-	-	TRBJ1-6	TGCGCCAGCAGCCAAGTTTTTTCGGGGAGCTCCTATAATTCACCCCTCCACTTT	CASSQVFSGSSYNSPLHF
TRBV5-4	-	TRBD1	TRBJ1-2	TGTGCCAGCAGCTCAGCCCGGGACAGGTCAATATTCTATGGCTACACCTTC	CASSSARDRSIFYGYTF
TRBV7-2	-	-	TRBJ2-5	TGTGCCAGCAAAAGGGGAGGGGGGGGAGGCCAAGAGACCCAGTACTTC	CASKRGGGGGQETQYF
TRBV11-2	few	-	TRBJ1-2	TGTGCCAGCAGCCGAGGGGGAGTATATGGCTACACCTTC	CASSRGGVYGYTF
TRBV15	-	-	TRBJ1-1	TGTGCCACCAGCAGAGGAGGCAGCTTGAACACTGAAGCTTTCTTT	CATSRGGSLNTEAFF
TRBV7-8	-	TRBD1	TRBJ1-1	TGTGCCAGCAGCCCGGCCCGACAGGGAGTCATCACTGAAGCTTTCTTT	CASSPARQGVITEAFF
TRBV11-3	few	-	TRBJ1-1	TGTGCCAGCAGCTTAGAGGGAGGCGCTGAAGCTTTCTTT	CASSLEGGAEAFF
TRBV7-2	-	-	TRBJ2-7	TGTGCCAGCAGGACATCCTACGAGCAGTACTTC	CASRTSYEQYF
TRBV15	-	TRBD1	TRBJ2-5	TGTGCCACCAGCAGAGTCGGAGACAGGGCGCAGACCCAGTACTTC	CATSRVGDRAQTQYF
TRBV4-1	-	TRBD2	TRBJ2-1	TGCGCCAGCAGCCAAGTTCGGACTAGCGGGCGCAATGAGCAGTTCTTC	CASSQVRTSGRNEQFF
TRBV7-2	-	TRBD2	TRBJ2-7	TGTGCCAGCAAGTTGCCAACTAGCGGGCGTTACGAGCAGTACTTC	CASKLPTSGRYEQYF
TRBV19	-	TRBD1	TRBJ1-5	TGTGCCAGTAGTATATCAGGGGGCGGGGGTCAGCCCCAGCATTTT	CASSISGGGGQPQHF
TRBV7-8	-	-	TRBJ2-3	TGTGCCAGCAGCTTTGGAGGGGCAGATACGCAGTATTTT	CASSFGGADTQYF
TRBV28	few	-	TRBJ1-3	TGTGCCAGCAGTACCAGGAGGTCTGGAAACACCATATATTTT	CASSTRRSGNTIYF
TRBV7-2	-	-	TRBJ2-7	TGTGCCAGCAGCTTAGCAGACAGTAACTTATTCTACGAGCAGTACTTC	CASSLADSNLFYEQYF
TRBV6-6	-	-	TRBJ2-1	TGTGCCAGCAGAGGTACAGTTAATGAGCAGTTCTTC	CASRGTVNEQFF
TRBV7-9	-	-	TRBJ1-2	TGTGCCAGCAGCCAATCAGGGAAAGACTATGGCTACACCTTC	CASSQSGKDYGYTF
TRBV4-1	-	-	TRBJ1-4	TGCGCCAGCAGCCAAGTTTTCCGTGAAAAACTGTTTTTT	CASSQVFREKLFF
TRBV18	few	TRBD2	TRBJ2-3	TGTGCCAGCTCATCCTCTGCGGGAGGAGCAGATACGCAGTATTTT	CASSSSAGGADTQYF
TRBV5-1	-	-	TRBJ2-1	TGCGCCAGCAGCTTGGACAGGGAAGATGAGCAGTTCTTC	CASSLDREDEQFF
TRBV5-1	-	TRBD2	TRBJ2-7	TGCGCCAGCAGCTTAGAGCGGGAGGGAATCTACGAGCAGTACTTC	CASSLEREGIYEQYF
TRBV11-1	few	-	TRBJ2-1	TGTGCCAGCAGCTTCGGGGGTCCCAGCTCCTACAATGAGCAGTTCTTC	CASSFGGPSSYNEQFF
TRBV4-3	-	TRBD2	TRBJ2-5	TGCGCCAGCAGCCAACAGGGACTAGCGGAAGAGACCCAGTACTTC	CASSQQGLAEETQYF
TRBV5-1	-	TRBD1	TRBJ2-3	TGCGCCAGCAGCCTGGACAGGGGAAAGGGTACGCAGTATTTT	CASSLDRGKGTQYF
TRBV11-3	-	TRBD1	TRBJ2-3	TGTGCCAGCAGCCCTGGACAGGGGGGGGGCACAGATACGCAGTATTTT	CASSPGQGGGTDTQYF
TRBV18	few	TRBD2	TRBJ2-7	TGTGCCAGCTCACCGGGACTAGCGGGAGCGCCCGAGCAGTACTTC	CASSPGLAGAPEQYF
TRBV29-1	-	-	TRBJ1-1	TGCAGCGCCTCCCCCCAGGACAGCTACACTGAAGCTTTCTTT	CSASPQDSYTEAFF
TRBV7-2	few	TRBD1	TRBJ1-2	TGTGCCAGCAGCTTAGGACAGGGCGAATTCTATGGCTACACCTTC	CASSLGQGEFYGYTF
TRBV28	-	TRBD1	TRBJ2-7	TGTGCCAGCAGTCGGACAGGGGGTTCCTACGAGCAGTACTTC	CASSRTGGSYEQYF
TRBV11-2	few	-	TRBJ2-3	TGTGCCAGCAGCCGGGGACTCCTCACAGATACGCAGTATTTT	CASSRGLLTDTQYF
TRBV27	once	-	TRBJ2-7	TGTGCCAGCAGTTTGAGGCTAGCCCGCGAGCAGTACTTC	CASSLRLAREQYF
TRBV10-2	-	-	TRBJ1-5	TGCGCCAGCAGTGATTATGGGGGCACCCAGCCCCAGCATTTT	CASSDYGGTQPQHF
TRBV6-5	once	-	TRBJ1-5	TGTGCCAGCAGTTACGGCAGAACCAATCAGCCCCAGCATTTT	CASSYGRTNQPQHF
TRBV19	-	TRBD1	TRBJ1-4	TGTGCCAGTAGTATAGATGGGAGGACAGGGAATGAAAAACTGTTTTTT	CASSIDGRTGNEKLFF
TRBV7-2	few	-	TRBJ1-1	TGTGCCAGCAGCTTAGGGTCGGGGGTTCCCACTGAAGCTTTCTTT	CASSLGSGVPTEAFF